This T cell receptor (beta chain) was captured by sequencing in a study of T cell responses to AZD1222 COVID-19 vaccine. Points from the study as a whole: The sample set comprised mostly white British donors with more females, and clonal diversity was possibly underestimated. When two AZD1222 doses had been given, Spike-specific TCR breadth and depth rose. Unmutated regions of variants are reportedly targeted by nearly half of spike-specific TCRs.

The protocol was immunoSEQ multiplex PCR, while the TCRdb copy is restricted to in-frame clones and leaves out a portion. The data contain about 110,000 clones, around 84% of them singletons. The CDR3 is 15 amino acids. Between the trimmed V and J ends, which lost 4 bases and 2 bases, there was a span of 15 bases. Germline-derived CDR1 and CDR2 are SGHRS and YFSETQ. In regard to this clone: Its antigen is currently unknown.

V usage is TRBV5-1 and J usage is TRBJ1-1; no clear D. The sequence was collected from an adult in good health. Sequencing used peripheral blood, obtained on day 0 of AZD1222 vaccination. The CDR3 bases are TGCGCCAGCAGCCGTACCGCGACTCACAACACTGAAGCTTTCTTT. Its protein is CASSRTATHNTEAFF.